This T cell receptor (beta chain) originates from a study of T cell responses to AZD1222 COVID-19 vaccine. Profiled with immunoSEQ multiplex PCR; TCRdb holds only in-frame clones, not every one. The sample contains approximately 80,000 clones, roughly 90% of which appear only once. On this clone itself: The antigen is not known.

Study observations and caveats: Of the AZD1222 recipients, only 5 to 7 were seropositive at baseline. Clonal diversity was possibly underestimated, and the donors were mostly white British, with more females. Dominant at 160-218 and 743-854, vaccine-associated CD4 TCRs also spanned spike.

Germline lookup yields CDR1 MGHRA and CDR2 YSYEKL. The CDR3 runs 15 residues. Between the trimmed V and J ends, which lost 0 bases and 2 bases, there was a span of 10 bases. V gene TRBV4-1 combines with J gene TRBJ2-5; D is perhaps TRBD1 or TRBD2 (5 bases each). The sequence came from an adult in good health. The sequencing used peripheral blood, collected on day 0 of AZD1222 vaccination. The chain's CDR3 is CASSQEGTQQETQYF. The CDR3 coding sequence is TGCGCCAGCAGCCAAGAAGGGACGCAACAAGAGACCCAGTACTTC.